Listed below are T cell receptor beta chains from one sample, sequenced in a study of blood T cell repertoires in COVID-19. Measured with immunoSEQ multiplex PCR; TCRdb has only the in-frame clones, and not every one. The sample holds about 41,000 clones, 70% to 90% seen once. Sequences were obtained from peripheral blood. All receptors derive from a man aged 60 to 69 with acute or convalescent COVID-19. Each CDR3 is given with its conserved first and last residue. D genes are given only for firm matches. For some rows the clone size is stated as once, few or many, or as a class when expanded; others skip it.

v_gene	j_gene	d_gene	abundance	CDR3aa	CDR3nt
TRBV15	TRBJ1-4	.	.	CATSRDHEGADNEKLFF	TGTGCCACCAGCAGAGATCATGAAGGGGCAGATAATGAAAAACTGTTTTTT
TRBV5-1	TRBJ1-2	.	.	CASSLLQGLYGYTF	TGCGCCAGCAGCTTGTTACAGGGCCTCTATGGCTACACCTTC
TRBV5-1	TRBJ2-5	.	.	CASSSLVAETQYF	TGCGCCAGCAGCTCTCTAGTTGCGGAGACCCAGTACTTC
TRBV5-1	TRBJ2-1	TRBD2	.	CASSLGGGSSYNEQFF	TGCGCCAGCAGCTTAGGCGGGGGGAGCTCCTACAATGAGCAGTTCTTC
TRBV6-2/TRBV6-3	TRBJ1-5	.	.	CASSPVTGMTQPQHF	TGTGCCAGCAGTCCCGTAACAGGGATGACTCAGCCCCAGCATTTT
TRBV24-1	TRBJ1-5	.	.	CATSEPGMANQPQHF	TGTGCCACCAGTGAACCAGGGATGGCCAATCAGCCCCAGCATTTT
TRBV3-1/TRBV3-2	TRBJ1-2	.	.	CASSQDGGVANYGYTF	TGTGCCAGCAGCCAAGATGGAGGGGTAGCTAACTATGGCTACACCTTC
TRBV7-2	TRBJ1-5	.	.	CASSLGPYQPQHF	TGTGCCAGCAGCTTAGGTCCGTATCAGCCCCAGCATTTT
TRBV11-2	TRBJ2-3	TRBD2	.	CASSLEAGDTDTQYF	TGTGCCAGCAGCTTAGAAGCGGGGGACACAGATACGCAGTATTTT
TRBV29-1	TRBJ2-3	.	.	CSVEFGGYTDTQYF	TGCAGCGTTGAATTCGGCGGCTACACAGATACGCAGTATTTT
TRBV7-8	TRBJ2-1	TRBD2	.	CASSLAGGNEQFF	TGTGCCAGCAGCTTAGCGGGGGGGAATGAGCAGTTCTTC
TRBV30	TRBJ1-1	TRBD1	.	CAWKVSGGTEAFF	TGTGCCTGGAAAGTGTCAGGGGGCACTGAAGCTTTCTTT
TRBV9	TRBJ2-2	.	once	CASSSNTGNTGELFF	TGTGCCAGCAGCTCGAATACAGGGAACACCGGGGAGCTGTTTTTT
TRBV5-1	TRBJ1-5	.	.	CASSLGGGNQPQHF	TGCGCCAGCAGCTTGGGGGGAGGCAATCAGCCCCAGCATTTT
TRBV9	TRBJ1-1	.	once	CASTSQGNTEAFF	TGTGCCAGCACGAGCCAGGGGAACACTGAAGCTTTCTTT
TRBV5-1	TRBJ2-3	TRBD2	.	CASSLGLAGDTQYF	TGCGCCAGCAGCTTGGGACTAGCAGGGGATACGCAGTATTTT
TRBV6-5	TRBJ1-2	.	.	CASTKSGGLRGYTF	TGTGCCAGCACCAAATCGGGGGGGCTGAGGGGCTACACCTTC
TRBV6-5	TRBJ2-1	.	.	CASSQDRPSYNEQFF	TGTGCCAGCAGTCAGGACAGACCTTCCTACAATGAGCAGTTCTTC
TRBV14	TRBJ1-2	TRBD1	.	CASSQVIRQGRSYGYTF	TGTGCCAGCAGCCAAGTAATCCGACAGGGAAGAAGCTATGGCTACACCTTC
TRBV6-5	TRBJ2-5	.	.	CASSLQGQETQYF	TGTGCCAGCAGTCTCCAGGGTCAAGAGACCCAGTACTTC
TRBV19	TRBJ1-5	.	.	CASSRSWTERVKHF	TGTGCCAGTAGCAGATCCTGGACAGAGAGGGTCAAACATTTT
TRBV15	TRBJ2-7	TRBD1	.	CATSRGDRGYEQYF	TGTGCCACCAGCAGAGGGGACAGGGGATACGAGCAGTACTTC